The 19 T cell receptor beta chains reported below all come from one sample, sequenced in a study of blood T cell repertoires in COVID-19. The method was immunoSEQ multiplex PCR; TCRdb's version includes in-frame clones alone and lacks a portion of them. The sample lists 120,000 or so clones; about four fifths were seen once. What was sequenced was peripheral blood. All receptors come from an older man with active or convalescent COVID-19.

The chain employs TRBV3-1 (or the pseudogene TRBV3-2) and TRBJ2-5, with TRBD2 identical over 12 bases. Trimming took 4 bases from V and 1 from J; bases not matched to a gene: 7. The CDR3 spans 17 residues. The V gene's germline CDR1 is LGHDT and CDR2 YNNKEL (reference sequence). The CDR3 reads CASSPGLAGPSQETQYF. The CDR3 DNA follows: TGTGCCAGCAGCCCCGGACTAGCGGGGCCCTCCCAAGAGACCCAGTACTTC.

V is TRBV5-1 and J is TRBJ2-5; possibly TRBD2 for D (5 bases). This CDR3 contains 15 residues. Looked up from germline, CDR1 is SGHRS and CDR2 is YFSETQ. V dropped 1 base and J dropped 7 bases, with 17 bases sitting between them. CDR3 sequence (DNA): TGCGCCAGCAGCTTGCAGTTGGCGGCCGGAGGGACCCAGTACTTC. It codes for CASSLQLAAGGTQYF. The whole variable domain, filled in from reference TRBV5-1 and TRBJ2-5, reads KAGVTQTPRYLIKTRGQQVTLSCSPISGHRSVSWYQQTPGQGLQFLFEYFSETQRNKGNFPGRFSGRQFSNSRSEMNVSTLELGDSALYLCASSLQLAAGGTQYFGPGTRLLVL.

The chain couples TRBV9 to TRBJ2-7, with D perhaps matching TRBD1 (5 bases). This CDR3 has 14 residues. Germline V gene lookup returns CDR1 SGDLS and CDR2 YYNGEE. The germline V and J ends were trimmed by 0 bases and 2 bases, with 9 bases remaining between them. The CDR3: CASSVGGATYEQYF. In DNA form, the CDR3 reads TGTGCCAGCAGCGTAGGTGGGGCCACCTACGAGCAGTACTTC.

This clone was seen once. The chain joins TRBV7-3 to TRBJ2-3; TRBD1 matches 7 bases. Per germline, CDR1 SGHTA and CDR2 FQGTGA. CDR3 length: 14 amino acids. The V and J ends lost 4 bases and 6 bases, in that order; junction bases with no gene match: 7. In DNA form, the CDR3 reads TGTGCCAGCAGCTCGACAGGGCTTTGGGATACGCAGTATTTT. Translating it yields CASSSTGLWDTQYF.

The chain couples TRBV11-1 to TRBJ1-1, with TRBD1 matching over 9 bases. With V trimmed by 5 bases and J by 2 bases, 6 bases remained unmatched. Germline CDR1 reads SGHAT; CDR2 reads FQDESV (reference sequence). The CDR3 length is 15 residues. The CDR3 is CASSPQGAYNTEAFF. The CDR3 DNA sequence: TGTGCCAGCAGCCCACAGGGGGCGTATAACACTGAAGCTTTCTTT.

This rearrangement joins TRBV5-1 to TRBJ2-1, with a possible D match to TRBD2 (6 bases). Germline V lookup: CDR1 SGHRS, CDR2 YFSETQ. The V gene lost 3 bases and the J gene lost 7 bases, with 14 bases spanning the gap. The CDR3 has 14 residues. The DNA for the CDR3 is TGCGCCAGCAGCTCCCTAACCGGGGGAAATGAGCAGTTCTTC. Its protein product is CASSSLTGGNEQFF.

This clone has only a few counts. The chain employs TRBV7-3 and TRBJ2-2; D is perhaps TRBD2 (5 bases). The CDR3 totals 16 residues. The V gene's germline CDR1 is SGHTA and CDR2 FQGTGA. The ends were cut back, 5 bases at V and 6 bases at J, with 19 bases in the middle. The CDR3 coding sequence is TGTGCCAGCAGCCCCCGTGAACTAGTGATTCCCGGGGAGCTGTTTTTT. The encoded protein is CASSPRELVIPGELFF.

V and J are TRBV14 and TRBJ1-1, with D uncertain. V shed 4 bases and J shed 1 base, with 28 bases lying between them. Germline CDR1 reads SGHDN; CDR2 reads FVKESK. This CDR3 has 20 residues. The CDR3 nucleotides are TGTGCCAGCAGCCTCAAATCCCGTTCAGGACTTCTTTATTCGAACACTGAAGCTTTCTTT. Its protein is CASSLKSRSGLLYSNTEAFF.

This chain links TRBV7-8 with TRBJ1-6; no definite D call. This CDR3 has 17 residues. Germline-derived CDR1 and CDR2 are SGHVS and FQNEAQ. V was clipped by 7 bases and J by 0 bases, with 16 bases between them. CDR3 sequence reads: CASTSVGRSSYNSPLHF. The CDR3, as DNA: TGTGCCAGCACCTCGGTGGGGAGGAGCTCCTATAATTCACCCCTCCACTTT.

The chain employs TRBV3-1 (or the pseudogene TRBV3-2) and TRBJ1-3, with unresolved D. This CDR3 spans 15 amino acids. V lost 0 bases to trimming and J lost 1 base, with 7 bases between them. The V gene's germline CDR1 is LGHDT and CDR2 YNNKEL (reference sequence). The CDR3 here is CASSQERTSGNTIYF. CDR3 bases: TGTGCCAGCAGCCAAGAGCGGACTTCTGGAAACACCATATATTTT.

The rearrangement joins TRBV5-4 to TRBJ2-7; the match to TRBD1 covers 12 bases. Germline V gene sequence: CDR1 SGHNT, CDR2 YYREEE (reference sequence). V lost 4 bases, J lost 4 bases, and 3 bases stayed unmatched. The CDR3 extends over 14 amino acids. CDR3 DNA: TGTGCCAGCAGCCTGGGACAGGGGGCGTACGAGCAGTACTTC. Translating gives CASSLGQGAYEQYF.

This clone was recorded only once. The chain uses TRBV14 and TRBJ1-6; D perhaps matches TRBD1 (6 bases). The CDR3 runs 13 residues. Trimming took off 5 bases at V and 4 bases at J, with 6 bases between the two ends. Per the germline V gene, CDR1 is SGHDN and CDR2 is FVKESK. The DNA of the CDR3 is TGTGCCAGCAGCGGACAGTATAATTCACCCCTCCACTTT. As protein: CASSGQYNSPLHF.

This chain links TRBV7-2 with TRBJ1-4; D is perhaps TRBD1 (6 bases). The CDR3 is 16 residues long. The germline V and J ends were trimmed by 5 bases and 8 bases, with 21 bases remaining between them. The germline gives CDR1 SGHTA, CDR2 FQGNSA. Written as DNA, the CDR3 is TGTGCCAGCAGCCCCCCCTCTCTGGGGGCGGAAGAAAAACTGTTTTTT. Translated, it gives CASSPPSLGAEEKLFF. Drawing the rest from reference TRBV7-2 and TRBJ1-4, the complete variable domain is GAGVSQSPSNKVTEKGKDVELRCDPISGHTALYWYRQSLGQGLEFLIYFQGNSAPDKSGLPSDRFSAERTGGSVSTLTIQRTQQEDSAVYLCASSPPSLGAEEKLFFGSGTQLSVL.

The gene calls are TRBV7-2 and TRBJ1-2; 9 bases are a match to TRBD1. The germline V gene encodes CDR1 SGHTA and CDR2 FQGNSA. The length of the CDR3 is 15 residues. The trim removed 5 bases at V and 2 bases at J, leaving 6 bases unmatched. For the CDR3, the DNA is TGTGCCAGCAGCAAATCACAGGGGGCAAACTATGGCTACACCTTC. Translated: CASSKSQGANYGYTF.

This clone was picked up many times. The CDR3 loop is CASSRLLLDSPLGELFF. In nucleotides, the CDR3 is TGTGCCAGCAGCCGACTCTTACTAGATTCCCCCCTCGGGGAGCTGTTTTTT. The chain employs TRBV7-4 and TRBJ2-2, with D perhaps matching TRBD2 (5 bases). CDR3 length equals 17 residues. Trimming removed 5 bases from V and 7 bases from J, with 23 bases in between. From germline, CDR1 is SGHVT and CDR2 SQSDAQ.

This clone was picked up a small number of times. This chain joins TRBV9 and TRBJ2-7; the match to TRBD2 covers 7 bases. The CDR3 sequence is 14 residues long. Germline V gene sequence: CDR1 SGDLS, CDR2 YYNGEE. With 3 bases clipped from V and 3 bases from J, the junction kept 6 bases outside the gene matches. The CDR3 here is CASSADGGFYEQYF. Written as DNA, the CDR3 is TGTGCCAGCAGCGCTGACGGGGGGTTCTACGAGCAGTACTTC.

The gene calls are TRBV2 and TRBJ1-4, with D uncertain. This CDR3 spans 13 amino acids. The germline V gene has CDR1 SNHLY and CDR2 FYNNEI. With 7 bases removed from V and 3 bases from J, the gap between germline ends came to 9 bases. For the CDR3, the DNA is TGTGCCAGCACCGGAGACTCTAATGAAAAACTGTTTTTT. Its translation: CASTGDSNEKLFF.

The chain employs TRBV4-2 and TRBJ2-3; 8 bases line up with TRBD2. With V trimmed by 3 bases and J by 2 bases, 4 bases remained unmatched. There are 15 residues in the CDR3. Germline lookup yields CDR1 LGHNA and CDR2 YNFKEQ. The CDR3 DNA is TGTGCCAGCAGCCAGAGTAGCGGGGTCACAGATACGCAGTATTTT. Translation: CASSQSSGVTDTQYF.

The chain joins TRBV2 to TRBJ1-2; 8 bases agree with TRBD1. CDR1 and CDR2 from the germline V gene are SNHLY and FYNNEI. The V gene end was trimmed by 4 bases and the J gene end by 7 bases; junction bases not matched to a gene: 5. The CDR3 length is 13 residues. CDR3 in DNA: TGTGCCAGCAGTGGACAGGGGTTTAGTGGCTACACCTTC. As protein: CASSGQGFSGYTF.